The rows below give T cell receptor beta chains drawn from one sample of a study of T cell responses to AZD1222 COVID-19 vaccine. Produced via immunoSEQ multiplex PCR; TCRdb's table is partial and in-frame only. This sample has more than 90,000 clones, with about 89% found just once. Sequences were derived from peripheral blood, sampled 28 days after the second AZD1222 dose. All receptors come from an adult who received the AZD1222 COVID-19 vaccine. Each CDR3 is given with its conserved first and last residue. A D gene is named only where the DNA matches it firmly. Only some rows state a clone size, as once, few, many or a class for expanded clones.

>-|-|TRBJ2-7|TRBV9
CASSVATTNYEQYF
TGTGCCAGCAGCGTAGCTACTACGAATTACGAGCAGTACTTC
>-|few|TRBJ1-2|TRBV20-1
CSASLVGGYTF
TGCAGTGCTAGTCTCGTTGGGGGCTACACCTTC
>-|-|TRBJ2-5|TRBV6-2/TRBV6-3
CASNPRGLTQYF
TGTGCCAGCAACCCCCGCGGTTTGACCCAGTACTTC
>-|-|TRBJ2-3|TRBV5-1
CASSTLGGDTDTQYF
TGCGCCAGCAGTACGCTAGGGGGGGACACAGATACGCAGTATTTT
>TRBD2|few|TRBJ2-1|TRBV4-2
CASSRLTTGLALNEQFF
TGTGCCAGCAGTAGACTTACTACGGGACTAGCGTTAAATGAGCAGTTCTTC
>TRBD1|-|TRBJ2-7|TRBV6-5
CASSYSGQVREQYF
TGTGCCAGCAGTTACTCTGGACAGGTCCGCGAGCAGTACTTC
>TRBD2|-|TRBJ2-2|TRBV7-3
CASSFIAGSDTGELFF
TGTGCCAGCAGCTTCATAGCGGGATCAGACACCGGGGAGCTGTTTTTT
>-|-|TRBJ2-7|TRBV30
CAWSVLGGFSYEQYF
TGTGCCTGGAGTGTATTAGGGGGTTTCTCCTACGAGCAGTACTTC
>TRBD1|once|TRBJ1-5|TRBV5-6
CASSFWTGRNQPQHF
TGTGCCAGCAGCTTCTGGACAGGCCGCAATCAGCCCCAGCATTTT
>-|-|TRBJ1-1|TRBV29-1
CSVSNRQVPDTEAFF
TGCAGCGTCAGCAACCGACAGGTCCCGGACACTGAAGCTTTCTTT
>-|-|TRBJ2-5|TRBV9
CASSASTYQETQYF
TGTGCCAGCAGCGCGTCAACGTACCAAGAGACCCAGTACTTC
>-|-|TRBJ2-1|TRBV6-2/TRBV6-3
CASSYSMVYNEQFF
TGTGCCAGCAGTTACTCGATGGTCTACAATGAGCAGTTCTTC
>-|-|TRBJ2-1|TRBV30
CAWSTQGNEQFF
TGTGCCTGGAGTACTCAGGGTAATGAGCAGTTCTTC
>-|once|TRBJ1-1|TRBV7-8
CASSSRAGRPEAFF
TGTGCCAGCAGCTCCCGAGCGGGGCGACCTGAAGCTTTCTTT
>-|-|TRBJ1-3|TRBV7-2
CASSSSGPIPSGNTIYF
TGTGCCAGCAGCTCCTCGGGACCCATCCCCTCTGGAAACACCATATATTTT
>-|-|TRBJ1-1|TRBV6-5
CASRNRYPRDTEAFF
TGTGCCAGCAGAAACCGGTACCCCAGAGACACTGAAGCTTTCTTT
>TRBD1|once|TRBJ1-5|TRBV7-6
CASSLAGQGVGQPQHF
TGTGCCAGCAGCTTAGCGGGACAGGGAGTTGGACAGCCCCAGCATTTT
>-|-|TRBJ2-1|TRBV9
CASSVQGWYEVNEQFF
TGTGCCAGCAGCGTGCAGGGATGGTATGAGGTCAATGAGCAGTTCTTC
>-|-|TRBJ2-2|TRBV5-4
CAASSEPGKSTGELFF
TGTGCAGCGAGCTCGGAGCCGGGTAAAAGTACCGGGGAGCTGTTTTTT
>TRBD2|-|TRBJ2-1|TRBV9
CASSVQIAGVPNEQFF
TGTGCCAGCAGCGTCCAAATAGCGGGAGTTCCAAATGAGCAGTTCTTC
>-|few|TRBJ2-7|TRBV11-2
CASSFSEGNYEQYF
TGTGCCAGCAGCTTTTCAGAGGGTAACTACGAGCAGTACTTC
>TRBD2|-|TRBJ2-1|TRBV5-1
CASSRGLAGGRNEQFF
TGCGCCAGCAGCCGGGGACTAGCGGGAGGGAGGAATGAGCAGTTCTTC
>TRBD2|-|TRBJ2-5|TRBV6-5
CASRGLAGVETQYF
TGTGCCAGCAGAGGACTAGCGGGAGTAGAGACCCAGTACTTC
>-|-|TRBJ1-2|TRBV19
CASSIDLTGNYGYTF
TGTGCCAGTAGTATAGACTTGACAGGAAATTATGGCTACACCTTC
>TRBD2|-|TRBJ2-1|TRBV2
CASIFGTSGYNEQFF
TGTGCCAGCATCTTTGGGACTAGCGGATACAATGAGCAGTTCTTC
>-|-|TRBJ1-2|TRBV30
CAWTQDTSYGYTF
TGTGCCTGGACCCAGGACACGAGCTATGGCTACACCTTC
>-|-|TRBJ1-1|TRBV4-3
CASSQVLTATEAFF
TGCGCCAGCAGCCAAGTACTGACGGCCACTGAAGCTTTCTTT
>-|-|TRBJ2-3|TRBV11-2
CASSLGRDPSGTQYF
TGTGCCAGCAGCTTAGGTCGGGACCCCTCGGGGACGCAGTATTTT
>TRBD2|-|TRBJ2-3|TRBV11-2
CASSLDRGSGDTQYF
TGTGCCAGCAGCTTAGATCGCGGGAGCGGGGATACGCAGTATTTT
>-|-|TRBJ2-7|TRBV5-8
CASSLLGPYEQYF
TGTGCCAGCAGCTTGTTGGGGCCCTACGAGCAGTACTTC
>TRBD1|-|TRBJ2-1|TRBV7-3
CASSLVDRALSYNEQFF
TGTGCCAGCAGCCTGGTCGACAGGGCACTATCCTACAATGAGCAGTTCTTC
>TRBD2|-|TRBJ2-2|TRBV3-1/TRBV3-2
CASSPSGNTGELFF
TGTGCCAGCAGCCCTAGCGGGAACACCGGGGAGCTGTTTTTT
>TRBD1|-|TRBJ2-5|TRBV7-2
CASSPDRVRETQYF
TGTGCCAGCAGCCCAGACAGGGTTCGGGAGACCCAGTACTTC
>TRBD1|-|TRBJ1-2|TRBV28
CASSSPPQGVNYGYTF
TGTGCCAGCAGTTCCCCCCCACAGGGGGTGAACTATGGCTACACCTTC
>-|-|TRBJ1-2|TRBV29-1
CSVSDSYGYTF
TGCAGCGTATCGGACAGCTATGGCTACACCTTC
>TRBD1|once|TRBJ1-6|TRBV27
CASSLLTGGGNSPLHF
TGTGCCAGCAGTCTCCTAACAGGGGGCGGGAATTCACCCCTCCACTTT
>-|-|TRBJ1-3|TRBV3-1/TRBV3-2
CASSQASDTIYF
TGTGCCAGCAGCCAAGCGTCGGACACCATATATTTT
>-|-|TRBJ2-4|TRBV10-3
CAISDTLVAKNIQYF
TGTGCCATCAGTGACACCTTGGTAGCCAAAAACATTCAGTACTTC
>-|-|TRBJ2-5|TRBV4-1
CASSHLKTGQETQYF
TGCGCCAGCAGCCATCTAAAGACAGGACAAGAGACCCAGTACTTC
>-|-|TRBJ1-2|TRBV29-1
CSARRGQGYGYTF
TGCAGCGCACGCCGAGGGCAGGGCTATGGCTACACCTTC
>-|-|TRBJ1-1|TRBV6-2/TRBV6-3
CASSRPDTEAFF
TGTGCCAGCAGTAGACCTGACACTGAAGCTTTCTTT
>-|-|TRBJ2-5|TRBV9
CASSPRGETQYF
TGTGCCAGCAGCCCCCGGGGGGAGACCCAGTACTTC
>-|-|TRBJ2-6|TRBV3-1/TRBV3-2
CASSHDPARRANVLTF
TGTGCCAGCAGCCATGACCCCGCTAGAAGGGCCAACGTCCTGACTTTC
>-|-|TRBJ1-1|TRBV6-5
CASRGGSRAAFF
TGTGCCAGCAGGGGCGGCTCCCGCGCCGCTTTCTTT
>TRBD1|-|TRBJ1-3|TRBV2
CASSPWTGRSGNTIYF
TGTGCCAGCAGCCCATGGACAGGGCGCTCTGGAAACACCATATATTTT
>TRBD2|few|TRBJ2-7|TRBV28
CASSLAGGPSYEQYF
TGTGCCAGCAGTTTAGCGGGAGGGCCTTCCTACGAGCAGTACTTC
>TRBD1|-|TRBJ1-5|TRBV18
CASSGDRGNNQPQHF
TGTGCCAGCTCTGGGGACAGAGGGAACAATCAGCCCCAGCATTTT
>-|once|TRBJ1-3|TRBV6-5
CASSTTISGNTIYF
TGTGCCAGCAGCACGACGATCTCTGGAAACACCATATATTTT
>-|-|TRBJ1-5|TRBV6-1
CASSDNPGGLQPQHF
TGTGCCAGCAGTGATAATCCTGGAGGGCTTCAGCCCCAGCATTTT
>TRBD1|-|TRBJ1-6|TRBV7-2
CASSSWTGTNSPLHF
TGTGCCAGCAGCTCTTGGACAGGGACTAATTCACCCCTCCACTTT
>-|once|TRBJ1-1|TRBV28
CASRVVGGQDGAFF
TGTGCCAGCAGGGTTGTTGGGGGCCAGGACGGAGCTTTCTTT
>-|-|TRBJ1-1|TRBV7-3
CASRANSANTEAFF
TGTGCCAGCAGGGCGAATTCTGCGAACACTGAAGCTTTCTTT
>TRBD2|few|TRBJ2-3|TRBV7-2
CASSHSGRETDTQYF
TGTGCCAGCAGCCATAGCGGGAGGGAGACAGATACGCAGTATTTT
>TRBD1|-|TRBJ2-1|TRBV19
CASSSRQGARNEQFF
TGTGCCAGTAGTTCCCGACAGGGGGCTAGGAATGAGCAGTTCTTC
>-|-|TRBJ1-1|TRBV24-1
CATSGKKQGEAFF
TGTGCCACCAGTGGTAAAAAACAGGGAGAAGCTTTCTTT
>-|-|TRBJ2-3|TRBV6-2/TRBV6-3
CASSHTDTQYF
TGTGCCAGCAGCCACACAGATACGCAGTATTTT
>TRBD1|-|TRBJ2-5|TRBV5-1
CASSFRDREGETQYF
TGCGCCAGCAGCTTCAGGGACAGGGAGGGGGAGACCCAGTACTTC